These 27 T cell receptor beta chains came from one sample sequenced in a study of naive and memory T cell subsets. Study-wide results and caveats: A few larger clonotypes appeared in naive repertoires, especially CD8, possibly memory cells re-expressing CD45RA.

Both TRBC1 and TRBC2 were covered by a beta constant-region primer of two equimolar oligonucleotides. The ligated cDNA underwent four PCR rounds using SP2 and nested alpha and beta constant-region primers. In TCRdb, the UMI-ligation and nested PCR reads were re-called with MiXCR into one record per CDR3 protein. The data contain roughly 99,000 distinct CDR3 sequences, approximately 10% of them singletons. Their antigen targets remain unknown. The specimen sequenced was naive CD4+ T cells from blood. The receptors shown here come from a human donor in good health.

Here the CDR3 reads CASRHLYRGSTGELFF. Here the CDR3 DNA reads TGTGCCAGCAGGCACCTTTACAGGGGCTCAACCGGGGAGCTGTTTTTT. The rearrangement uses TRBV2 and TRBJ2-2; TRBD1 aligns across 7 bases. Germline trimming cut 6 bases from V and 5 bases from J; bases unmatched to any gene: 12. The CDR3 is made up of 16 amino acids. Looked up from germline, CDR1 is SNHLY and CDR2 is FYNNEI. Full variable domain (remainder filled in from reference TRBV2 and TRBJ2-2): EPEVTQTPSHQVTQMGQEVILRCVPISNHLYFYWYRQILGQKVEFLVSFYNNEISEKSEIFDDQFSVERPDGSNFTLKIRSTKLEDSAMYFCASRHLYRGSTGELFFGEGSRLTVL.

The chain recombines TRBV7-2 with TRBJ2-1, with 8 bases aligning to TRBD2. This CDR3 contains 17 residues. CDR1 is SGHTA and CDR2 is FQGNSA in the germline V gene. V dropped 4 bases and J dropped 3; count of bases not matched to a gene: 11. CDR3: CASSSALLAAIYNEQFF. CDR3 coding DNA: TGTGCCAGCAGCTCCGCACTACTAGCGGCCATCTACAATGAGCAGTTCTTC.

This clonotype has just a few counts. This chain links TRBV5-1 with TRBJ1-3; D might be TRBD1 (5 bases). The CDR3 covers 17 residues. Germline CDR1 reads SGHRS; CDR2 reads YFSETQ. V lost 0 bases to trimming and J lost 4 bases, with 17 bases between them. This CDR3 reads CASSLGGIDRQGNTIYF. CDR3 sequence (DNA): TGCGCCAGCAGCTTGGGGGGGATCGACCGTCAAGGAAACACCATATATTTT. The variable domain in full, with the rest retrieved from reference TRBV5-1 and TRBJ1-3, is KAGVTQTPRYLIKTRGQQVTLSCSPISGHRSVSWYQQTPGQGLQFLFEYFSETQRNKGNFPGRFSGRQFSNSRSEMNVSTLELGDSALYLCASSLGGIDRQGNTIYFGEGSWLTVV.

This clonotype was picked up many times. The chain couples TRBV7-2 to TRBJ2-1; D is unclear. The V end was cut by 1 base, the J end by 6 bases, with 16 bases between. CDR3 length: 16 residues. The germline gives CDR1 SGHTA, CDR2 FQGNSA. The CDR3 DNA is TGTGCCAGCAGCTTAGTTGGCCAGGTACTTACCAATGAGCAGTTCTTC. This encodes CASSLVGQVLTNEQFF.

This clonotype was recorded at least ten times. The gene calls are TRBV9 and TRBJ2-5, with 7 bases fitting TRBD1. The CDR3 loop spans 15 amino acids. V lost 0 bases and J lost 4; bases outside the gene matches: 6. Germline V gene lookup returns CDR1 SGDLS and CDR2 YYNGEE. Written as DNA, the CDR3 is TGTGCCAGCAGCGTAGCTCCGACAGGGCGAGAGACCCAGTACTTC. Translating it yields CASSVAPTGRETQYF.

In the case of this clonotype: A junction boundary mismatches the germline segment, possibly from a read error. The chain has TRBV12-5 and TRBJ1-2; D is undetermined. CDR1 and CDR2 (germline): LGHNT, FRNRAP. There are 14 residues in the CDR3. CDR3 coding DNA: TGTGCTAGTGGTTTGTATCCCGCTAACTATAGCTACACCTTC. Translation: CASGLYPANYSYTF.

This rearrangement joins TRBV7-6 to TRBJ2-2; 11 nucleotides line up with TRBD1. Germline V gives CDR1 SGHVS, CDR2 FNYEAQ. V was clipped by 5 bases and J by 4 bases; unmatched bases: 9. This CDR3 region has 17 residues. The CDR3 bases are TGTGCCAGCAGCCCGGACAGGGGGCTTCGGGGCACCGGGGAGCTGTTTTTT. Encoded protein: CASSPDRGLRGTGELFF.

As DNA, the CDR3 is TGCAGTGCCGGACCGAGACTATCCGCCGGGGAGCTGTTTTTT. It yields the protein CSAGPRLSAGELFF. The chain couples TRBV20-1 to TRBJ2-2; D may be TRBD2 (5 bases). V lost 6 bases to trimming and J lost 6 bases, with 17 bases between them. The CDR3 covers 14 residues. Germline CDR1 reads DFQATT; CDR2 reads SNEGSKA (reference sequence).

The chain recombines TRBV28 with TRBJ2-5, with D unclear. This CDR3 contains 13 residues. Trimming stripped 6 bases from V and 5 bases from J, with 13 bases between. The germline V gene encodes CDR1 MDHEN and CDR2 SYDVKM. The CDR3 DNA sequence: TGTGCCAGCAGACAACCGACAATTGAGACCCAGTACTTC. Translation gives CASRQPTIETQYF.

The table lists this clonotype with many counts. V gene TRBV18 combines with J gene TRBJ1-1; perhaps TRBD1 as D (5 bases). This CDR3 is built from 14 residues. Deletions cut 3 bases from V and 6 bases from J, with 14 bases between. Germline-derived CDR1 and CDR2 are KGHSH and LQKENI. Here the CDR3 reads CASSPPWGTAEAFF. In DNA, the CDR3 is TGTGCCAGCTCACCGCCTTGGGGGACCGCTGAAGCTTTCTTT. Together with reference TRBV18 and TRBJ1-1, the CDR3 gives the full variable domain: NAGVMQNPRHLVRRRGQEARLRCSPMKGHSHVYWYRQLPEEGLKFMVYLQKENIIDESGMPKERFSAEFPKEGPSILRIQQVVRGDSAAYFCASSPPWGTAEAFFGQGTRLTVV.

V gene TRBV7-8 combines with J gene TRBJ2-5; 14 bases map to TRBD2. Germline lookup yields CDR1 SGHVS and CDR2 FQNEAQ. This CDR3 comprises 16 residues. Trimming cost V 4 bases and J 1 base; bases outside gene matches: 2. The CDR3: CASSYGLAGGQETQYF. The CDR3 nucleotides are TGTGCCAGCAGCTACGGACTAGCGGGAGGCCAAGAGACCCAGTACTTC.

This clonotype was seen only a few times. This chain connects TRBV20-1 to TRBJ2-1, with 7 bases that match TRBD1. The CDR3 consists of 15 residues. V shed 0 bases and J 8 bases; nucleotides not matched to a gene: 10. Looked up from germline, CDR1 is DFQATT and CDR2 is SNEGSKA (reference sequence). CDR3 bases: TGCAGTGCTAGAGATTTTGGGACAGCTTTTTATGAGCAGTTCTTC. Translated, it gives CSARDFGTAFYEQFF.

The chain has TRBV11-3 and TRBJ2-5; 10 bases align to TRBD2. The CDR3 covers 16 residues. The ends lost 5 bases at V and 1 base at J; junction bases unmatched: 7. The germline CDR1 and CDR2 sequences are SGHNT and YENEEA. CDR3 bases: TGTGCCAGCAGCACACGGACTAGCGGTTCCCAAGAGACCCAGTACTTC. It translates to CASSTRTSGSQETQYF.

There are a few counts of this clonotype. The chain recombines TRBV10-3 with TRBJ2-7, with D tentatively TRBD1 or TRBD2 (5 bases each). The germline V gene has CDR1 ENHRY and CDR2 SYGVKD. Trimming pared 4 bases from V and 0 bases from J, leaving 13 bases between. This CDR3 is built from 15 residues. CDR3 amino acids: CAISGGTSSSYEQYF. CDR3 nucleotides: TGTGCCATCAGTGGGGGGACCTCGAGCTCCTACGAGCAGTACTTC.

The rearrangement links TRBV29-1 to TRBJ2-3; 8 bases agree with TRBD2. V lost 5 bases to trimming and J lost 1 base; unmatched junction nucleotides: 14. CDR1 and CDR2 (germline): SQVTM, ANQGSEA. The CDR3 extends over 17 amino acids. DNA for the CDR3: TGCAGCGTTCCCCCAGGGTTTGATAGCGGGGGCACAGATACGCAGTATTTT. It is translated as CSVPPGFDSGGTDTQYF.

The CDR3, as DNA: TGTGCCAGCCTGTTCCGGGGCGGCTACACCTTC. This gives the protein CASLFRGGYTF. J is TRBJ1-2 and V is TRBV6-4, with a tentative D call TRBD1 (5 bases). Between the trimmed V and J ends, which lost 8 bases and 8 bases, there was a span of 12 bases. The CDR3 is made up of 11 amino acids. Germline V CDR1 and CDR2: MRHNA, SNTAGT.

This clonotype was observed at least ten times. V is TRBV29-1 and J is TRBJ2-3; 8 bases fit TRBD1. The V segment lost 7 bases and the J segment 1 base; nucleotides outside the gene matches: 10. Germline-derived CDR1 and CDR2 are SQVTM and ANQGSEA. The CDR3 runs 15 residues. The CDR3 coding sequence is TGCAGCGCTAAAGGGACAGGTCCGGGCACAGATACGCAGTATTTT. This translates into CSAKGTGPGTDTQYF.

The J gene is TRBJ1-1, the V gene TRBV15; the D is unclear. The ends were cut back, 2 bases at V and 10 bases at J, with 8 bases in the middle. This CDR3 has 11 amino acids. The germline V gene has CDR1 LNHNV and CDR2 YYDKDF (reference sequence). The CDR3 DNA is TGTGCCACCAGCAGACGGGGAGCAGCTTTCTTT. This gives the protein CATSRRGAAFF.

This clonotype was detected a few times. The CDR3 DNA is TGTGCCAGCAGCCAAGTTTGGGGCCAAATACCCCAAGCTTTCTTT. Translation: CASSQVWGQIPQAFF. The chain has TRBV14 and TRBJ1-1; D may be TRBD1 (5 bases). The V gene lost 1 base and the J gene lost 9 bases, with 18 bases spanning the gap. CDR3 size: 15 residues. Looked up from germline, CDR1 is SGHDN and CDR2 is FVKESK.

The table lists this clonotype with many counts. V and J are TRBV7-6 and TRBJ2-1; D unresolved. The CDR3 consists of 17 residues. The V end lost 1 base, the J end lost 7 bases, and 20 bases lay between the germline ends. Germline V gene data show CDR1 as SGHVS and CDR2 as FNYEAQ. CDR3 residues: CASSLDGGGVLWNEQFF. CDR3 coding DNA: TGTGCCAGCAGCTTAGACGGTGGTGGCGTTTTGTGGAATGAGCAGTTCTTC.

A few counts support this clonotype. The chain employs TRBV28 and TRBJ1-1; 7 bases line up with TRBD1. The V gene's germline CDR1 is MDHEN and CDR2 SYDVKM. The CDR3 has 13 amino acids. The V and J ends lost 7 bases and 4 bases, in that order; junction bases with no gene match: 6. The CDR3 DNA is TGTGCCAGCACTTCGCAGGGGGTCACTGAAGCTTTCTTT. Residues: CASTSQGVTEAFF.

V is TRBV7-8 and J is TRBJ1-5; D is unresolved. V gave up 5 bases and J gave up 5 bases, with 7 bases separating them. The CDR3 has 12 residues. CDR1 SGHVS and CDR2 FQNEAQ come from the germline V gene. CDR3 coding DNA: TGTGCCAGCAGCCCTAAGGATCAGCCCCAGCATTTT. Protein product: CASSPKDQPQHF.

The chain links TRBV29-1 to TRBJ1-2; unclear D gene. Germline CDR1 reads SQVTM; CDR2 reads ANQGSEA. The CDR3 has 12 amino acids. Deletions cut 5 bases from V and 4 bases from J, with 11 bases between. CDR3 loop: CSVSEATYGYTF. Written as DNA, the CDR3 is TGCAGCGTTTCCGAGGCTACCTATGGCTACACCTTC.

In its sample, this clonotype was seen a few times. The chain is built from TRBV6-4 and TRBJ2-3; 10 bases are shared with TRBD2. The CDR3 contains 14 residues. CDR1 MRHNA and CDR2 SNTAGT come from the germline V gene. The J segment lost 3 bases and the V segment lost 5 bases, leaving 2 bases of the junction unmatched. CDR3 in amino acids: CASSRAGGTDTQYF. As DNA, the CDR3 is TGTGCCAGCAGTCGAGCGGGAGGGACAGATACGCAGTATTTT.

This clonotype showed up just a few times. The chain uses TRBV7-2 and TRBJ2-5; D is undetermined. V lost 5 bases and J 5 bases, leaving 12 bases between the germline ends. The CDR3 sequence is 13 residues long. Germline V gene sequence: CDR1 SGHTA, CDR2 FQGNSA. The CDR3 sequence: CASSRPAMETQYF. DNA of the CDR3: TGTGCCAGCAGCCGACCAGCGATGGAGACCCAGTACTTC.

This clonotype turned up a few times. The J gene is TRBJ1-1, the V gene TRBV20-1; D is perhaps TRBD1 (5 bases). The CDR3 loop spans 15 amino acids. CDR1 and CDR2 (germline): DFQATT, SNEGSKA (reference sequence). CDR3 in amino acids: CSGKRGRQRNTEAFF. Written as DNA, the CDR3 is TGCAGCGGAAAGAGGGGCCGTCAGCGCAACACTGAAGCTTTCTTT.

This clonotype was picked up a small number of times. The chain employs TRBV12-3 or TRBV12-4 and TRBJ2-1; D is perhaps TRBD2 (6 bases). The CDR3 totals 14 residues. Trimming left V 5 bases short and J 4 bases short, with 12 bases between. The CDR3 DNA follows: TGTGCCAGCAGTCGGGAGCATACGTACAATGAGCAGTTCTTC. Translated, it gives CASSREHTYNEQFF.